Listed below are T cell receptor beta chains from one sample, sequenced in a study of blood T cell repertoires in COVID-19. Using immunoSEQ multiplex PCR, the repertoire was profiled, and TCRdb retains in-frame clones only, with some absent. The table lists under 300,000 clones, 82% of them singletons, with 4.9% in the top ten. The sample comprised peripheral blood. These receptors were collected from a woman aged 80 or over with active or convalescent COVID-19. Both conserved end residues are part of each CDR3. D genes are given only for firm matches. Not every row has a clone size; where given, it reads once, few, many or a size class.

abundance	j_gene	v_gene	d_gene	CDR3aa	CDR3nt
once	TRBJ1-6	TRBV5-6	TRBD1	CASSLVQGAAYNSPLHF	TGTGCCAGCAGCTTGGTCCAGGGGGCGGCCTATAATTCACCCCTCCACTTT
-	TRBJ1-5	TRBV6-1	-	CASSENLGLQPQHF	TGTGCCAGCAGTGAAAACCTAGGCCTTCAGCCCCAGCATTTT
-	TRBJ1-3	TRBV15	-	CATSRERTEGNTIYF	TGTGCCACCAGCAGAGAACGGACAGAAGGAAACACCATATATTTT
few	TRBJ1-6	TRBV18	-	CASSSGGRDSPLHF	TGTGCCAGCTCTTCGGGGGGGCGAGATTCACCCCTCCACTTT
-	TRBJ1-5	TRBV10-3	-	CAIKGQPNQPQHF	TGTGCCATCAAGGGACAACCAAATCAGCCCCAGCATTTT
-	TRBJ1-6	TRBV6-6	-	CASSYGTVRSNSPLHF	TGTGCCAGCAGTTACGGAACAGTTCGATCGAATTCACCCCTCCACTTT
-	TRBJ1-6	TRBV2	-	CASKEQPNSPLHF	TGTGCAAGCAAGGAGCAGCCTAATTCACCCCTCCACTTT
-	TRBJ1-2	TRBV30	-	CAWREAGRYLNYGYTF	TGTGCCTGGAGAGAAGCGGGCAGATACCTTAACTATGGCTACACCTTC
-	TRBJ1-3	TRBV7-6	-	CASSLGSPGDGNTIYF	TGTGCCAGCAGCTTAGGGTCCCCAGGGGATGGAAACACCATATATTTT
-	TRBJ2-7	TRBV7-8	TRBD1	CASSFGQGIYEQYF	TGTGCCAGCAGCTTTGGACAGGGAATATACGAGCAGTACTTC
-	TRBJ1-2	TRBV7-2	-	CASTGNYGYTF	TGTGCCAGCACAGGGAACTATGGCTACACCTTC
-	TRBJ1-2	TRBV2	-	CASSERGRGDSGYTF	TGTGCCAGCAGTGAAAGGGGCAGGGGAGACTCCGGCTACACCTTC
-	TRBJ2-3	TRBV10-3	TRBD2	CAIKAAGGPVDPDTQYF	TGTGCCATCAAGGCGGCGGGAGGGCCCGTAGACCCAGATACGCAGTATTTT
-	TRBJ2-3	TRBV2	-	CASRQSTVSTDTQYF	TGTGCCAGCAGACAGAGTACAGTAAGCACAGATACGCAGTATTTT
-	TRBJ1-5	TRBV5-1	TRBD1	CASSFDGTGHQPQHF	TGCGCCAGCAGCTTTGACGGGACAGGGCATCAGCCCCAGCATTTT
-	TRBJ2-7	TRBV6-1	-	CASSEGGPYEQYF	TGTGCCAGCAGTGAGGGAGGCCCCTACGAGCAGTACTTC
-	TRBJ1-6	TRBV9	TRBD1	CASSVATGGLESPLHF	TGTGCCAGCAGCGTAGCGACAGGGGGTTTGGAGTCACCCCTCCACTTT
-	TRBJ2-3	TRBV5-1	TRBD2	CASSSSGAGTDTQYF	TGCGCCAGCAGCTCAAGCGGGGCCGGCACAGATACGCAGTATTTT
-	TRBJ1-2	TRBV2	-	CASSVGWDKYGYTF	TGTGCCAGCAGTGTAGGGTGGGACAAGTATGGCTACACCTTC
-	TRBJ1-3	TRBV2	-	CASSGYSSGNTIYF	TGTGCCAGCAGTGGTTATAGCTCTGGAAACACCATATATTTT
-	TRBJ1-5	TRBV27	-	CASSVKGDQPQHF	TGTGCCAGCAGTGTCAAGGGAGATCAGCCCCAGCATTTT
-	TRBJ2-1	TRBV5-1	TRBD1	CASSWGQVRRRNEQFF	TGCGCCAGCAGCTGGGGACAGGTGAGGAGGAGGAATGAGCAGTTCTTC
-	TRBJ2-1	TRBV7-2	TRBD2	CASSPGTSGYNEQFF	TGTGCCAGCAGCCCCGGGACTAGCGGTTACAATGAGCAGTTCTTC
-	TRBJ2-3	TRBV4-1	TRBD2	CASSQRLAGDTDTQYF	TGCGCCAGCAGCCAACGACTAGCGGGGGACACAGATACGCAGTATTTT
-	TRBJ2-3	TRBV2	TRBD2	CASSEALGLAGEEDTQYF	TGTGCCAGCAGTGAAGCGCTGGGACTAGCGGGAGAAGAAGATACGCAGTATTTT
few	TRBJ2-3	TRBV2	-	CASSSLSSTDTQYF	TGTGCCAGCAGTTCACTCTCAAGCACAGATACGCAGTATTTT
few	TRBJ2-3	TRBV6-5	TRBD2	CASSGGRDTQYF	TGTGCCAGCAGCGGGGGGAGAGATACGCAGTATTTT
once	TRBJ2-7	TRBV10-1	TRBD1	CASRRDSSYEQYF	TGCGCCAGCAGAAGGGACAGCTCCTACGAGCAGTACTTC
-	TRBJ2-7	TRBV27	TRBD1	CASSLGTGSFYEQYF	TGTGCCAGCAGTTTGGGGACAGGTTCCTTCTACGAGCAGTACTTC
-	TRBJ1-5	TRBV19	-	CASSNNPYDSNQPQHF	TGTGCCAGTAGTAATAACCCCTACGATAGCAATCAGCCCCAGCATTTT
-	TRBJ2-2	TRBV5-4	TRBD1	CASGYRGTGELFF	TGTGCCAGCGGCTACAGGGGGACCGGGGAGCTGTTTTTT
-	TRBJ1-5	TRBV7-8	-	CASSSRYSNQPQHF	TGTGCCAGCAGCTCGAGATATAGCAATCAGCCCCAGCATTTT
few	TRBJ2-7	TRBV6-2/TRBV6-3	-	CASTPDGQHYEQYF	TGTGCCAGCACCCCCGACGGACAACACTACGAGCAGTACTTC
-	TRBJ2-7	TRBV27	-	CASRPSGYSYEQYF	TGTGCCAGCAGACCAAGCGGCTACTCCTACGAGCAGTACTTC
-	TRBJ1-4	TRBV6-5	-	CASSYSRVTNEKLFF	TGTGCCAGCAGCTACTCGCGGGTGACTAATGAAAAACTGTTTTTT
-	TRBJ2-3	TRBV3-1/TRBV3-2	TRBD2	CASSRAGVTDTQYF	TGTGCCAGCAGTCGAGCGGGGGTTACAGATACGCAGTATTTT
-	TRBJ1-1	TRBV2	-	CASSEAVSGSGEAFF	TGTGCCAGCAGTGAAGCGGTATCTGGATCGGGTGAAGCTTTCTTT
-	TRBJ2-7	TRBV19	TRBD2	CASSHGRLAGGWSYEQYF	TGTGCCAGTAGTCATGGTAGACTAGCGGGAGGATGGTCCTACGAGCAGTACTTC
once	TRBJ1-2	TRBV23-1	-	CASSPYSGVGYTF	TGCGCCAGCAGCCCCTACTCGGGGGTCGGCTACACCTTC
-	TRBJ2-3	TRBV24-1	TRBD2	CATSDLERGDTDTQYF	TGTGCCACCAGTGATTTGGAGCGGGGGGACACAGATACGCAGTATTTT
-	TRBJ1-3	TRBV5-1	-	CASSLAGNSGNTIYF	TGCGCCAGCAGCTTGGCAGGAAACTCTGGAAACACCATATATTTT
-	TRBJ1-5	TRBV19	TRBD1	CASSTPGGAGNQPQHF	TGTGCCAGTAGTACTCCAGGGGGCGCAGGGAATCAGCCCCAGCATTTT
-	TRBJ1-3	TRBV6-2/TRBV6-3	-	CASSYSPGEVLTGNTIYF	TGTGCCAGCAGTTACTCCCCAGGGGAAGTCTTAACTGGAAACACCATATATTTT
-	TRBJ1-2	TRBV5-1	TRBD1	CASSFTGDRVYGYTF	TGCGCCAGCAGCTTTACAGGGGATAGGGTTTATGGCTACACCTTC
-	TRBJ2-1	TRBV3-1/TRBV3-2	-	CASSQDSAWQFF	TGTGCCAGCAGCCAAGACTCTGCGTGGCAGTTCTTC
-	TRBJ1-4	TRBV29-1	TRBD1	CSAFGQGEKLFF	TGCAGCGCCTTCGGACAGGGGGAAAAACTGTTTTTT
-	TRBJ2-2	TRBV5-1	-	CASSSTSPNTGELFF	TGCGCCAGCAGCTCGACTAGTCCGAACACCGGGGAGCTGTTTTTT
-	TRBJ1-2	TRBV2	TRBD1	CAGTTYRGHNYGYTF	TGTGCCGGAACCACGTACAGGGGACACAACTATGGCTACACCTTC
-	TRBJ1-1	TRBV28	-	CASSLGSQGNTEAFF	TGTGCCAGCAGTTTAGGGAGTCAAGGGAACACTGAAGCTTTCTTT
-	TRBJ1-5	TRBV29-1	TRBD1	CSVRTGSSNQPQHF	TGCAGCGTTAGGACAGGAAGTAGCAATCAGCCCCAGCATTTT
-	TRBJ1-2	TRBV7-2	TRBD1	CASSPVPGQGLSYTF	TGTGCCAGCAGCCCAGTCCCGGGACAGGGGTTAAGCTACACCTTC
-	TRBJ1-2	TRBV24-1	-	CATSDWAGDGYTF	TGTGCCACCAGTGATTGGGCAGGGGATGGCTACACCTTC
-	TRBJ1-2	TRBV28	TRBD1	CASSLGQGPMGGYTF	TGTGCCAGCAGTCTAGGACAGGGGCCCATGGGTGGCTACACCTTC
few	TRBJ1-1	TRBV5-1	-	CASTRGLNTEAFF	TGCGCCAGCACCCGTGGACTAAACACTGAAGCTTTCTTT
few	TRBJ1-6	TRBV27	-	CASSLYFGGGRNSPLHF	TGTGCCAGCAGTCTTTATTTTGGCGGCGGGAGGAATTCACCCCTCCACTTT
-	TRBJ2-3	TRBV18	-	CASSPGTGGGTDTQYF	TGTGCCAGCTCACCCGGAACAGGGGGGGGAACAGATACGCAGTATTTT
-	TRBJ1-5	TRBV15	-	CASSGGSNQPQHF	TGTGCCAGTTCCGGGGGGAGCAATCAGCCCCAGCATTTT
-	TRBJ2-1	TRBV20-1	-	CSASPRSQPSISGFF	TGCAGTGCTAGTCCCAGGTCACAGCCTTCTATCTCTGGGTTCTTC
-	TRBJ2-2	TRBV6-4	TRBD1	CASSPDRDTGELFF	TGTGCCAGCAGTCCCGACAGGGACACCGGGGAGCTGTTTTTT